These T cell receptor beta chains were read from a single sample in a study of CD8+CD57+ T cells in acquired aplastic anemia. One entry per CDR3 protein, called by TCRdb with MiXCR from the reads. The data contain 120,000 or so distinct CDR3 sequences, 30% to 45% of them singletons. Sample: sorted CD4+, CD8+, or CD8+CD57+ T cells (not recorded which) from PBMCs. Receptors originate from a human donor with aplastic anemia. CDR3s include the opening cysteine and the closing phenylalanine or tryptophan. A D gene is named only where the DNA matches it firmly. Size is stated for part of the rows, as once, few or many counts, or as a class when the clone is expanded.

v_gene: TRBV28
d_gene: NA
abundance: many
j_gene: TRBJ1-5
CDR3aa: CASSLSAWQPQHF
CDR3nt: TGTGCCAGCAGTTTATCGGCGTGGCAGCCCCAGCATTTT

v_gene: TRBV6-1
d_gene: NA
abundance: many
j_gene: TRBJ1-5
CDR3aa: CASRASGTNFQPQHF
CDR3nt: TGTGCCAGCAGAGCCTCCGGGACGAATTTTCAGCCCCAGCATTTT

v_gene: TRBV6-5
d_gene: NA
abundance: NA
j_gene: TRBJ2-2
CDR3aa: CASSYSGGRDAGELFF
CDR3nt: TGTGCCAGCAGTTACTCGGGGGGGCGCGACGCCGGGGAGCTGTTTTTT

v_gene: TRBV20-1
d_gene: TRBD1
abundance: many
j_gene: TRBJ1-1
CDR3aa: CSARGQVNTEAFF
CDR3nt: TGCAGTGCTAGGGGACAGGTGAACACTGAAGCTTTCTTT

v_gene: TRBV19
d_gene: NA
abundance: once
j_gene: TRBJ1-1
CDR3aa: CASSAPGQGNTEAFF
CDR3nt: TGTGCCAGTAGTGCTCCGGGACAAGGGAACACTGAAGCTTTCTTT

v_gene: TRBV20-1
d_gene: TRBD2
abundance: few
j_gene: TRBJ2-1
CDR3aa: CSARGLARGPSFYNEQFF
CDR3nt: TGCAGTGCTAGGGGACTAGCGAGGGGGCCAAGCTTCTACAATGAGCAGTTCTTC

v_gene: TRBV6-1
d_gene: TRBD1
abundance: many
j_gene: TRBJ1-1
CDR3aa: CASSPDTAGGTEAFF
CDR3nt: TGTGCCAGCAGTCCGGACACTGCAGGGGGCACTGAAGCTTTCTTT

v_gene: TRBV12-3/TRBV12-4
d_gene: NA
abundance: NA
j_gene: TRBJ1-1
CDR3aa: CASSLDRMNTEAFF
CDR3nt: TGTGCCAGCAGTTTAGACAGAATGAACACTGAAGCTTTCTTT

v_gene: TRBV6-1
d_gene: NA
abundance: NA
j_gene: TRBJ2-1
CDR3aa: CVTGTSNEQFF
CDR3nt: TGTGTTACCGGGACCAGCAATGAGCAGTTCTTC

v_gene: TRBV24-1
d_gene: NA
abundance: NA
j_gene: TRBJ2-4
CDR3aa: CATSDTTGAGNIQYF
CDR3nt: TGTGCCACCAGTGATACAACAGGTGCTGGAAACATTCAGTACTTC

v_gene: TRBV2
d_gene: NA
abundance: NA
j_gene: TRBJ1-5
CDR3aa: CASRGRGDQPQHF
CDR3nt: TGTGCCAGCAGGGGCAGGGGAGATCAGCCCCAGCATTTT

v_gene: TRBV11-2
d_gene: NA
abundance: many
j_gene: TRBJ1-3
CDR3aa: CASSRNGMAFSGNTIYF
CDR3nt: TGTGCCAGCAGTCGCAACGGTATGGCCTTCTCTGGAAACACCATATATTTT

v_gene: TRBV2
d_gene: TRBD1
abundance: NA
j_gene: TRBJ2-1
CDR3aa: CASSEGQGNEQFF
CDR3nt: TGTGCCAGCAGTGAGGGACAGGGCAATGAGCAGTTCTTC

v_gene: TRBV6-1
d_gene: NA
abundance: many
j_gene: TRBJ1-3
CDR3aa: CATTGVSGNTIYF
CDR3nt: TGTGCCACCACGGGGGTCTCTGGAAACACCATATATTTT

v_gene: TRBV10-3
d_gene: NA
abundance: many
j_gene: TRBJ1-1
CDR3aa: CAIKRGDGHTEAFF
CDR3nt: TGTGCCATCAAGCGCGGGGACGGTCACACTGAAGCTTTCTTT